Shown below are 28 T cell receptor beta chains from a single sample sequenced in a study of blood T cell repertoires in COVID-19. TCRdb keeps only in-frame clones here, not all; method: immunoSEQ multiplex PCR. The sample holds about 200,000 clones; roughly 81% are singletons and the top ten take less than 5.5%. Material: peripheral blood. All receptors derive from a woman at least 80 years old with acute or convalescent COVID-19.

This chain's CDR3 is CASSPQGQGTYEQYF. The CDR3, as DNA: TGTGCCAGTAGCCCGCAAGGACAGGGGACCTACGAGCAGTACTTC. This rearrangement joins TRBV19 to TRBJ2-7, with TRBD1 identical over 9 bases. CDR1 is LNHDA, CDR2 SQIVND, per germline (reference sequence). CDR3 length: 15 amino acids. Germline trimming cut 6 bases from V and 2 bases from J; bases unmatched to any gene: 8.

The chain uses TRBV6-7 and TRBJ2-2; TRBD1 matches at 7 bases. TRBV6-7 is an ORF, and what it does is uncertain. V was clipped by 4 bases and J by 2 bases; unmatched bases: 10. CDR3 length: 17 residues. This CDR3 is CASSSSSGTANTGELFF. In nucleotides, the CDR3 is TGTGCCAGCAGTTCTTCCTCCGGGACAGCCAACACCGGGGAGCTGTTTTTT.

The V gene is TRBV4-3, the J gene TRBJ1-6; D ambiguous. Per germline, CDR1 LGHNA and CDR2 YSLEER. V lost 2 bases to trimming and J lost 6 bases, with 5 bases between them. The CDR3 spans 13 residues. The CDR3 is CASSQLLNSPLHF. Written as DNA, the CDR3 is TGCGCCAGCAGCCAATTACTTAATTCACCCCTCCACTTT.

Worth noting for this clone: Distinct nucleotide sequences in the sample also encode this CDR3. The chain employs TRBV7-9 and TRBJ2-3; 7 positions match TRBD2. CDR3 size: 13 residues. Germline V gene lookup returns CDR1 SEHNR and CDR2 FQNEAQ (reference sequence). V lost 5 bases and J lost 4; bases outside the gene matches: 3. This chain's CDR3 is CASSLAGADTQYF. In DNA form, the CDR3 reads TGTGCCAGCAGCCTTGCGGGGGCAGATACGCAGTATTTT.

This chain links TRBV7-3 with TRBJ2-1, with D tentatively TRBD2 (6 bases). The CDR3 sequence is 15 residues long. The germline V and J ends were trimmed by 0 bases and 4 bases, with 10 bases remaining between them. The germline CDR1 and CDR2 sequences are SGHTA and FQGTGA. The CDR3 protein is CASSLTSGPYNEQFF. DNA of the CDR3: TGTGCCAGCAGCTTAACTAGCGGACCTTACAATGAGCAGTTCTTC.

A single count supports this clone. The CDR3 region is CASSPSGRAYEQYF. DNA of the CDR3: TGTGCCAGCAGCCCTAGCGGGAGGGCCTACGAGCAGTACTTC. V gene TRBV7-3 combines with J gene TRBJ2-7, with 12 positions matching TRBD2. Per germline, CDR1 SGHTA and CDR2 FQGTGA. The J segment lost 2 bases and the V segment lost 5 bases, leaving 1 base of the junction unmatched. The CDR3 has 14 amino acids.

This chain joins TRBV5-3 and TRBJ2-1; the D gene is possibly TRBD1 (6 bases). TRBV5-3 is classed as an ORF, of uncertain function. The CDR3 is 15 amino acids. V shed 5 bases and J shed 3 bases, with 15 bases lying between them. This chain's CDR3 is CARRGASRIYNEQFF. CDR3 sequence (DNA): TGTGCCAGAAGGGGGGCCTCGAGAATCTACAATGAGCAGTTCTTC.

The count of this clone is one. The chain uses TRBV30 and TRBJ2-2; TRBD1 matches at 8 bases. This CDR3 region has 15 residues. CDR1 GTSNPN and CDR2 SVGIG come from the germline V gene (reference sequence). Trimming at V came to 4 bases and at J to 7 bases, leaving 11 bases not matched to a gene. Here the CDR3 DNA reads TGTGCCTGGAATGGAAAGGACAGGGCTTTCGGGGAGCTGTTTTTT. Translation gives CAWNGKDRAFGELFF.

This clone appeared a single time. This chain joins TRBV5-1 and TRBJ2-5; 7 bases are a match to TRBD2. V lost 4 bases and J lost 1; bases outside the gene matches: 7. The germline V gene encodes CDR1 SGHRS and CDR2 YFSETQ. The CDR3 is made up of 15 amino acids. CDR3 in amino acids: CASSTFLAAQETQYF. CDR3 sequence (DNA): TGCGCCAGCAGCACCTTTCTAGCGGCCCAAGAGACCCAGTACTTC.

The J gene is TRBJ2-1, the V gene TRBV6-1, with 9 bases matching TRBD2. The CDR3 runs 16 residues. The germline V gene encodes CDR1 MNHNS and CDR2 SASEGT. Germline trimming cut 4 bases from V and 0 bases from J; bases unmatched to any gene: 4. CDR3 region: CASSGRTSVSYNEQFF. CDR3 sequence (DNA): TGTGCCAGCAGTGGACGGACTAGCGTCTCCTACAATGAGCAGTTCTTC.

V and J are TRBV6-2 or TRBV6-3 and TRBJ2-1, with 7 bases matching TRBD1. CDR3 length: 15 amino acids. Germline V gene sequence: CDR1 MNHEY, CDR2 SVGEGT. The junction had 3 bases not matched to a gene; V was cut back by 2 bases and J by 2 bases. Here the CDR3 reads CASSYLGTAYNEQFF. In DNA form, the CDR3 reads TGTGCCAGCAGTTACCTAGGGACAGCCTACAATGAGCAGTTCTTC.

This clone has a single count. This chain connects TRBV9 to TRBJ1-4; no clear D. CDR1 and CDR2 (germline): SGDLS, YYNGEE. The CDR3 spans 16 residues. V dropped 4 bases and J dropped 0 bases, with 13 bases sitting between them. For the CDR3, the DNA is TGTGCCAGCAGCCAGCCCACAGTTGCAACTAATGAAAAACTGTTTTTT. This encodes CASSQPTVATNEKLFF. The variable domain in full, with the rest retrieved from reference TRBV9 and TRBJ1-4, is DSGVTQTPKHLITATGQRVTLRCSPRSGDLSVYWYQQSLDQGLQFLIQYYNGEERAKGNILERFSAQQFPDLHSELNLSSLELGDSALYFCASSQPTVATNEKLFFGSGTQLSVL.

J is TRBJ1-4 and V is TRBV15; D remains ambiguous. V was shortened by 9 bases and J by 0 bases, with 11 bases between the two germline ends. The CDR3 covers 14 residues. In germline, CDR1 is LNHNV, CDR2 YYDKDF (reference sequence). CDR3 in DNA: TGTGCCACTAGAGCGAATCCAACTAATGAAAAACTGTTTTTT. As protein: CATRANPTNEKLFF.

V and J are TRBV4-2 and TRBJ2-5; TRBD2 matches 10 bases. V lost 0 bases, J lost 5 bases, and 15 bases stayed unmatched. CDR3 length: 19 amino acids. Per germline, CDR1 LGHNA and CDR2 YNFKEQ. CDR3: CASSQDNSPSGRARETQYF. CDR3 in DNA: TGTGCCAGCAGCCAAGATAATTCCCCCAGCGGGAGGGCCCGGGAGACCCAGTACTTC.

The rearrangement links TRBV28 to TRBJ1-2; D call uncertain. V was shortened by 4 bases and J by 8 bases, with 8 bases between the two germline ends. Germline V gene data show CDR1 as MDHEN and CDR2 as SYDVKM. This CDR3 has 11 amino acids. The CDR3 sequence: CASSSRSGYTF. The CDR3 DNA reads TGTGCCAGCAGTTCCAGGTCCGGCTACACCTTC.

J is TRBJ2-1 and V is TRBV7-8; TRBD2 is a possible D gene (5 bases). Trimming took off 0 bases at V and 5 bases at J, with 20 bases between the two ends. Per germline, CDR1 SGHVS and CDR2 FQNEAQ. This CDR3 is built from 18 residues. The CDR3 nucleotides read TGTGCCAGCAGCTTAGCTCCGGCTAGCAGCTACCTAGACAATGAGCAGTTCTTC. This sequence encodes CASSLAPASSYLDNEQFF.

V and J are TRBV2 and TRBJ1-6; tentative D call: TRBD1 (6 bases). CDR3 length equals 19 residues. Trimming cost V 7 bases and J 1 base, with 23 bases left between them. Germline lookup yields CDR1 SNHLY and CDR2 FYNNEI. This CDR3 reads CASTHGQTQGWSYNSPLHF. The DNA of the CDR3 is TGTGCCAGCACCCACGGACAGACCCAGGGATGGTCCTATAATTCACCCCTCCACTTT.

The rearrangement links TRBV19 to TRBJ2-7; TRBD2 matches 8 bases. Germline V gives CDR1 LNHDA, CDR2 SQIVND (reference sequence). The CDR3 runs 14 residues. The ends lost 5 bases at V and 4 bases at J; junction bases unmatched: 7. As DNA, the CDR3 is TGTGCCAGTAGTCTGGAGCGGGGGTCTTACGAGCAGTACTTC. This codes for CASSLERGSYEQYF.

The gene calls are TRBV18 and TRBJ1-1, with D unresolved. Germline V gene lookup returns CDR1 KGHSH and CDR2 LQKENI. Trimming removed 3 bases from V and 7 bases from J, with 12 bases in between. The CDR3 has 13 amino acids. The CDR3 coding sequence is TGTGCCAGCTCACCTAACAGAGCCGGTGAAGCTTTCTTT. This codes for CASSPNRAGEAFF. The full variable domain, rest sourced from reference TRBV18 and TRBJ1-1, is NAGVMQNPRHLVRRRGQEARLRCSPMKGHSHVYWYRQLPEEGLKFMVYLQKENIIDESGMPKERFSAEFPKEGPSILRIQQVVRGDSAAYFCASSPNRAGEAFFGQGTRLTVV.

The V call is TRBV7-2, the J call TRBJ2-7; D unclear. In germline, CDR1 is SGHTA, CDR2 FQGNSA. The CDR3 has 12 amino acids. The ends were cut back, 5 bases at V and 1 base at J, with 6 bases in the middle. CDR3 protein: CASSPQSYEQYF. CDR3 in DNA: TGTGCCAGCAGCCCTCAGTCCTACGAGCAGTACTTC.

V usage is TRBV5-4 and J usage is TRBJ2-3; 9 bases align to TRBD2. Germline CDR1 and CDR2: SGHNT and YYREEE (reference sequence). After removal of 4 bases from V and 2 bases from J, the junction contained 5 bases not matched to a gene. The CDR3 spans 15 residues. DNA for the CDR3: TGTGCCAGCAGCGCCGGGACTAGCAACACAGATACGCAGTATTTT. Encoded protein: CASSAGTSNTDTQYF.

The CDR3 loop is CASSLPSGSGGELFF. The CDR3 region has the DNA TGCGCCAGCAGCTTGCCTAGCGGGAGCGGTGGGGAGCTGTTTTTT. The chain is built from TRBV5-1 and TRBJ2-2, with TRBD2 identical over 10 bases. The V segment lost 1 base and the J segment 8 bases; nucleotides outside the gene matches: 5. CDR1 and CDR2 (germline): SGHRS, YFSETQ. This CDR3 spans 15 amino acids. Filled out from reference TRBV5-1 and TRBJ2-2, the complete variable domain reads KAGVTQTPRYLIKTRGQQVTLSCSPISGHRSVSWYQQTPGQGLQFLFEYFSETQRNKGNFPGRFSGRQFSNSRSEMNVSTLELGDSALYLCASSLPSGSGGELFFGEGSRLTVL.

The chain is built from TRBV29-1 and TRBJ2-3, with TRBD1 matching over 9 bases. The CDR3 contains 14 residues. Trimming removed 6 bases from V and 4 bases from J; junction bases left unmatched: 8. Germline-derived CDR1 and CDR2 are SQVTM and ANQGSEA. The CDR3 protein is CSVLEGQGADTQYF. The CDR3 DNA is TGCAGCGTCTTAGAGGGACAGGGTGCAGATACGCAGTATTTT.

This sequence joins TRBV7-2 and TRBJ2-2; D possibly corresponds to TRBD1 (5 bases). V gave up 6 bases and J gave up 6 bases, with 14 bases separating them. Germline V CDR1 and CDR2: SGHTA, FQGNSA. CDR3 length: 14 residues. Here the CDR3 reads CASSRNPGPGELFF. The CDR3 region has the DNA TGTGCCAGCAGTCGAAACCCAGGGCCCGGGGAGCTGTTTTTT. Together with reference TRBV7-2 and TRBJ2-2, the CDR3 gives the full variable domain: GAGVSQSPSNKVTEKGKDVELRCDPISGHTALYWYRQSLGQGLEFLIYFQGNSAPDKSGLPSDRFSAERTGGSVSTLTIQRTQQEDSAVYLCASSRNPGPGELFFGEGSRLTVL.

The gene calls are TRBV7-9 and TRBJ2-1; tentatively, D is TRBD2 (6 bases). The CDR3 spans 14 residues. Germline values: CDR1 SEHNR, CDR2 FQNEAQ (reference sequence). V lost 2 bases and J 7 bases, leaving 12 bases between the germline ends. The CDR3 loop reads CASSLTGTLNEQFF. The CDR3, as DNA: TGTGCCAGCAGCTTAACCGGGACTTTGAATGAGCAGTTCTTC.

The CDR3 loop is CASRDRGSSYEQYF. The CDR3 nucleotides read TGTGCCAGTAGAGACAGGGGGTCATCCTACGAGCAGTACTTC. J is TRBJ2-7 and V is TRBV19; TRBD1 aligns across 9 bases. CDR3 length: 14 residues. Trimming cost V 6 bases and J 1 base; bases outside gene matches: 4. The V gene's germline CDR1 is LNHDA and CDR2 SQIVND (reference sequence).

J is TRBJ1-4 and V is TRBV24-1; TRBD1 is a possible D gene (6 bases). This CDR3 region has 15 residues. Germline CDR1 and CDR2: KGHDR and SFDVKD. Trimming pared 5 bases from V and 2 bases from J, leaving 11 bases between. CDR3 DNA: TGTGCCACCAGTGTTAAACAGGGCACTAATGAAAAACTGTTTTTT. Translated, it gives CATSVKQGTNEKLFF.

The chain carries TRBV5-6 and TRBJ1-1; D is unresolved. This CDR3 spans 15 amino acids. V was shortened by 0 bases and J by 8 bases, with 17 bases between the two germline ends. In germline, CDR1 is SGHDT, CDR2 YYEEEE. The CDR3 DNA follows: TGTGCCAGCAGCTTGGTTACCGGTTTTATTGCCGAAGCTTTCTTT. Encoded protein: CASSLVTGFIAEAFF.